The clone carrying this T cell receptor (beta chain) was found a few times. CDR3 length: 14 residues. Trimming removed 3 bases from V and 4 bases from J; junction bases left unmatched: 2. Germline V lookup: CDR1 LGHDT, CDR2 YNNKEL (reference sequence). This entry comes from a study of blood T cells in healthy people across ages. A second PCR, run for about 7 to 11 cycles, used a sample-barcoded 5' primer plus a J-beta primer mix. TCRdb processed the 5' RACE reads anew with MiXCR; each CDR3 protein has one entry. The data hold 1.5 million to 1.8 million distinct CDR3 sequences, with approximately 39% observed a single time.

The chain links TRBV3-1 to TRBJ2-3; 9 nucleotides align to TRBD2. Sequences were obtained from blood. The clonotype comes from a woman aged 18-30 years in good health. The DNA for the CDR3 is TGTGCCAGCAGCCAGGGACTAGCAGCAGATACGCAGTATTTT. Amino acid sequence: CASSQGLAADTQYF.